This T cell receptor beta chain was retrieved from a study of OX40 agonist ivuxolimab in advanced cancers. V trimming: 4 bases; J trimming: 2 bases; junction bases outside the gene matches: 7. The CDR3 contains 16 residues. In germline, CDR1 is SEHNR, CDR2 FQNEAQ (reference sequence). Note on this clone: The antigen is not known.

Any history of autoimmune disease or systemic immunosuppression disqualified patients. Clones were read by immunoSEQ multiplex PCR, and TCRdb kept only the in-frame ones, dropping some. The sample has about 95,000 clones; roughly nine tenths are singletons. Study results and caveats: CD4+ T cells averaged fewer expanded clones than CD8+ T cells. Clonal expansion was seen in CD4+ and CD8+ blood T cells by week 6 at 0.1 to 3.0 mg/kg.

This chain connects TRBV7-9 to TRBJ1-3; 8 bases match TRBD1. The material sequenced was CD4+ or CD8+ T cells sorted from blood, taken in a trial of the OX40 agonist ivuxolimab. The source is an adult with an advanced solid tumor such as melanoma, head and neck, liver or kidney cancer. The CDR3 region is CASSSGQGLAGNTIYF. CDR3 sequence (DNA): TGTGCCAGCAGCTCAGGACAGGGTCTTGCTGGAAACACCATATATTTT.